Presented here are 21 T cell receptor beta chains from one specimen sequenced in a study of T cells after yellow fever vaccination. TCRdb recomputed calls from the 5' RACE reads with MiXCR, one row per CDR3 protein. The table records a few hundred thousand distinct CDR3 sequences, 4.1% of them present only once. The material was PBMCs, obtained 5 days after the yellow fever booster vaccination. The source of these receptors is a man aged 18 to 29 who received the YFV17D yellow fever vaccine.

The gene calls are TRBV5-1 and TRBJ2-3, with D tentatively TRBD1 (6 bases). Trimming stripped 0 bases from V and 4 bases from J, with 21 bases between. CDR1 and CDR2 from the germline V gene are SGHRS and YFSETQ. This CDR3 has 18 residues. CDR3 DNA: TGCGCCAGCAGCTTGGCAGTAGGTACAGGGCAGTATCCAGATACGCAGTATTTT. Amino acids: CASSLAVGTGQYPDTQYF.

There are many counts of this clonotype. The chain recombines TRBV4-3 with TRBJ1-6; TRBD1 matches 9 bases. CDR1 is LGHNA, CDR2 YSLEER, per germline. This CDR3 contains 13 residues. V lost 11 bases to trimming and J lost 9 bases; unmatched junction nucleotides: 8. The CDR3 region is CAASRDRASPLHF. For the CDR3, the DNA is TGCGCCGCCAGCCGGGACAGGGCTTCACCCCTCCACTTT.

V is TRBV3-1 and J is TRBJ1-2; D is ambiguous. Germline V gene sequence: CDR1 LGHDT, CDR2 YNNKEL (reference sequence). The CDR3 has 14 amino acids. V was cut by 0 bases and J by 3 bases, with 8 bases left in between. The CDR3 DNA is TGTGCCAGCAGCCAAGATCAGAGCTACTATGGCTACACCTTC. This encodes CASSQDQSYYGYTF.

This clonotype was found a few times. The gene calls are TRBV19 and TRBJ2-1; D may be TRBD1 (5 bases). The germline V gene encodes CDR1 LNHDA and CDR2 SQIVND (reference sequence). The CDR3 sequence is 15 residues long. Trimming left V 1 base short and J 8 bases short, with 15 bases between. In DNA form, the CDR3 reads TGTGCCAGTAGTATAGGGGGCCACGGTAGGTATGAGCAGTTCTTC. Translating gives CASSIGGHGRYEQFF.

This clonotype was seen at least ten times. J is TRBJ1-1 and V is TRBV10-3; a possible D gene is TRBD1 (6 bases). The CDR3 runs 15 residues. V dropped 7 bases and J dropped 1 base, with 16 bases sitting between them. Germline V gene lookup returns CDR1 ENHRY and CDR2 SYGVKD. CDR3 in DNA: TGTGCCATCAAACAGGGTTTCCTTGGGAACACTGAAGCTTTCTTT. It specifies CAIKQGFLGNTEAFF.

The chain recombines TRBV4-2 with TRBJ2-1, with D unresolved. CDR3 size: 14 residues. Trimming removed 1 base at V and 5 bases at J, with 9 bases between. Germline CDR1 and CDR2: LGHNA and YNFKEQ. The CDR3 sequence: CASSQVHGNNEQFF. CDR3 in DNA: TGTGCCAGCAGCCAAGTCCATGGGAACAATGAGCAGTTCTTC.

This sequence joins TRBV4-1 and TRBJ2-5, with D possibly TRBD1 on 5 matching bases. The CDR3 runs 15 residues. V lost 0 bases to trimming and J lost 4 bases, with 12 bases between them. The V gene's germline CDR1 is MGHRA and CDR2 YSYEKL. The CDR3 loop reads CASSQEGPIGETQYF. The CDR3 nucleotides are TGCGCCAGCAGCCAAGAGGGGCCAATAGGAGAGACCCAGTACTTC.

This clonotype was counted a few times. The chain has TRBV7-9 and TRBJ2-5, with D perhaps assigned TRBD1 or TRBD2 (6 bases each). This CDR3 has 13 residues. Germline-derived CDR1 and CDR2 are SEHNR and FQNEAQ (reference sequence). Trimming took 7 bases from V and 5 from J, leaving 14 bases between them. CDR3 loop: CASKLGGLETQYF. CDR3 coding DNA: TGTGCCAGCAAGCTGGGGGGCCTCGAGACCCAGTACTTC.

The V gene is TRBV7-9, the J gene TRBJ2-7, with no clear D. The CDR3 has 15 amino acids. The germline CDR1 and CDR2 sequences are SEHNR and FQNEAQ (reference sequence). DNA for the CDR3: TGTGCCAGCAGCTTAGCTCCGGGCCCCCCCTACGAGCAGTGCGTC. It is translated as CASSLAPGPPYEQCV.

This clonotype was recorded many times. The chain carries TRBV9 and TRBJ2-7, with D possibly being TRBD1 (5 bases). The CDR3 is 14 residues long. V lost 4 bases and J lost 1, with 12 bases in between. The germline V gene encodes CDR1 SGDLS and CDR2 YYNGEE. Here the CDR3 DNA reads TGTGCCAGCAGCCTCGAGACAGAGTCCTACGAGCAGTACTTC. The encoded protein is CASSLETESYEQYF.

The chain uses TRBV6-6 and TRBJ2-3; possibly TRBD1 for D (7 bases). The germline CDR1 and CDR2 sequences are MNHNY and SVGAGI (reference sequence). Trimming left V 2 bases short and J 3 bases short, with 30 bases between. The CDR3 runs to 21 residues. This chain's CDR3 is CASSYGWTGPRTGARTDTQYF. In nucleotides, the CDR3 is TGTGCCAGCAGTTACGGGTGGACAGGCCCTAGGACGGGGGCCCGGACAGATACGCAGTATTTT.

This clonotype has ten or more counts. The rearrangement links TRBV6-5 to TRBJ2-3, with D unclear. The CDR3 runs to 13 residues. V lost 2 bases, J lost 3 bases, and 6 bases lay in between. Germline V CDR1 and CDR2: MNHEY, SVGAGI. CDR3 sequence reads: CASSYTNTDTQYF. The CDR3 nucleotides are TGTGCCAGCAGTTACACTAATACAGATACGCAGTATTTT.

A note on this clonotype: Possible read error: a much larger clone is one base away. V and J are TRBV27 and TRBJ2-7; 8 bases align to TRBD1. The CDR3 runs 15 residues. Per the germline V gene, CDR1 is MNHEY and CDR2 is SMNVEV (reference sequence). CDR3 sequence (DNA): TGTGCCAGCAGATTATCAGGGGGCCTGAGGTACGAGCAGTACGTC. Protein: CASRLSGGLRYEQYV.

This clonotype was seen repeatedly, ten times or more. The chain employs TRBV15 and TRBJ2-7; D is unclear. Germline assignment: CDR1 LNHNV and CDR2 YYDKDF (reference sequence). V lost 6 bases to trimming and J lost 4 bases, with 16 bases between them. CDR3 size: 14 residues. CDR3 bases: TGTGCCACCAGGCGTGGGGATTCGCGGTACGAGCAGTACTTC. Translation gives CATRRGDSRYEQYF.

This clonotype was observed at least ten times. This chain connects TRBV10-2 to TRBJ2-1, with 8 bases lining up with TRBD2. V dropped 8 bases and J dropped 4; count of bases not matched to a gene: 1. CDR3 length equals 12 residues. Germline CDR1 is WSHSY and CDR2 is SAAADI. CDR3 DNA: TGCGCCAGCCGACTAGCGTACAATGAGCAGTTCTTC. It codes for CASRLAYNEQFF.

This sequence joins TRBV5-1 and TRBJ2-5, with 10 nucleotides matching TRBD2. Germline V gives CDR1 SGHRS, CDR2 YFSETQ. This CDR3 is built from 15 residues. With 5 bases clipped from V and 0 bases from J, the junction kept 4 bases outside the gene matches. The CDR3 sequence is CASRYSGGYQETQYF. The CDR3 coding sequence is TGCGCCAGCAGATATAGCGGGGGGTACCAAGAGACCCAGTACTTC.

This clonotype showed up just a few times. V and J are TRBV9 and TRBJ1-4; D is unresolved. Between the trimmed V and J ends, which lost 3 bases and 6 bases, there was a span of 18 bases. Per the germline V gene, CDR1 is SGDLS and CDR2 is YYNGEE. The CDR3 consists of 16 residues. Written as DNA, the CDR3 is TGTGCCAGCAGCGCAATGCCTGGGAGCCTGGATGAAAAACTGTTTTTT. Translated, it gives CASSAMPGSLDEKLFF. Using reference TRBV9 and TRBJ1-4 for the parts outside the CDR3, the full variable domain is DSGVTQTPKHLITATGQRVTLRCSPRSGDLSVYWYQQSLDQGLQFLIQYYNGEERAKGNILERFSAQQFPDLHSELNLSSLELGDSALYFCASSAMPGSLDEKLFFGSGTQLSVL.

This clonotype was seen only a few times. The rearrangement links TRBV27 to TRBJ2-1, with D possibly being TRBD2 (5 bases). Germline V gene data show CDR1 as MNHEY and CDR2 as SMNVEV (reference sequence). The CDR3 runs to 14 residues. V was clipped by 5 bases and J by 4 bases, with 12 bases between them. The CDR3 sequence is CASSLRAAYNEQFF. The CDR3 DNA is TGTGCCAGCAGTCTAAGAGCGGCTTACAATGAGCAGTTCTTC.

The table lists this clonotype with a few counts. The genes are TRBV21-1 and TRBJ1-2; the table assigns TRBD1, which was not confirmed against the DNA. TRBV21-1 is a pseudogene locus. CDR3 length: 14 amino acids. CDR3 nucleotide sequence: TGTGCCGCATCCAGACAGGGGGCTGACTATGGCTACACCTTC. Protein product: CAASRQGADYGYTF.

This clonotype was observed a few times. This chain uses TRBV27 with TRBJ2-7; D remains unclear. V was cut by 5 bases and J by 3 bases, with 14 bases left in between. In germline, CDR1 is MNHEY, CDR2 SMNVEV (reference sequence). The CDR3 totals 14 residues. The CDR3 DNA sequence: TGTGCCAGCAGTCCCCTAAGCAGCCTCTACGAGCAGTACTTC. Amino acids: CASSPLSSLYEQYF.

At least ten counts were recorded for this clonotype. The rearrangement joins TRBV29-1 to TRBJ2-2; D might be TRBD1 (6 bases). Trimming stripped 5 bases from V and 9 bases from J, with 19 bases between. CDR1 is SQVTM and CDR2 is ANQGSEA in the germline V gene. The CDR3 contains 14 residues. The CDR3 loop reads CSVKETGLTRELFF. CDR3 DNA sequence: TGCAGCGTTAAGGAAACAGGGCTAACTCGGGAGCTGTTTTTT.